The 5 T cell receptor beta chains given below trace back to one sample, sequenced in a study of PD-L1 blockade in urothelial cancer. Specified time point: peripheral blood 6 weeks after treatment start. Sequencing used immunoSEQ multiplex PCR; TCRdb keeps in-frame clones, though not all of them. The sample consists of around 110,000 clones, about 91% of them appearing once. The source material was PBMCs, sampled around atezolizumab (anti-PD-L1) treatment. The receptors were gathered from a man between 60 and 75 years old with urothelial cancer.

The V and J genes are TRBV13 and TRBJ2-3, with 9 bases matching TRBD2. The CDR3 runs 16 residues. Trimming took 2 bases from V and 5 from J; bases not matched to a gene: 8. Germline loops: CDR1 PRHDT, CDR2 FYEKMQ (reference sequence). CDR3 amino acids: CASSLRVASGIDTQYF. CDR3 in DNA: TGTGCCAGCAGCTTAAGGGTGGCTAGCGGGATAGATACGCAGTATTTT.

The chain has TRBV10-3 and TRBJ1-2, with a tentative D call TRBD1 (6 bases). V was shortened by 10 bases and J by 1 base, with 16 bases between the two germline ends. The CDR3 is made up of 14 amino acids. CDR1 is ENHRY, CDR2 SYGVKD, per germline. The DNA for the CDR3 is TGTGCCACCCGGAGGACAGACGTTAACTATGGCTACACCTTC. The encoded protein is CATRRTDVNYGYTF.

The rearrangement joins TRBV11-2 to TRBJ1-2; no firm D call. The CDR3 is made up of 10 amino acids. Germline assignment: CDR1 SGHAT and CDR2 FQNNGV. Trimming removed 8 bases from V and 6 bases from J, with 7 bases in between. The CDR3 DNA sequence: TGTGCCAGCTCACAAAATGGCTACACCTTC. It codes for CASSQNGYTF.

The chain links TRBV5-8 to TRBJ1-5; no definite D call. Per the germline V gene, CDR1 is SGHTS and CDR2 is YDEGEE. CDR3 length: 13 residues. The ends were cut back, 2 bases at V and 6 bases at J, with 9 bases in the middle. The CDR3: CASSFGLAQPQHF. The CDR3 DNA reads TGTGCCAGCAGCTTTGGATTAGCTCAGCCCCAGCATTTT.

This CDR3 reads CASSLTSTDRDSSGYTF. The CDR3 bases are TGCGCCAGCAGCTTGACTTCGACGGACAGGGACTCCTCGGGCTACACCTTC. V and J are TRBV5-1 and TRBJ1-2, with TRBD1 matching over 8 bases. This CDR3 comprises 17 residues. CDR1 SGHRS and CDR2 YFSETQ come from the germline V gene. The junction had 16 bases not matched to a gene; V was cut back by 1 base and J by 8 bases.